The clone carrying this T cell receptor (beta chain) showed up just a few times. Germline V lookup: CDR1 LGHNA, CDR2 YSLEER. The trim removed 4 bases at V and 3 bases at J, leaving 9 bases unmatched. The CDR3 is 16 residues long. Seattle patient enrollment occurred during active infection, with longitudinal follow-up thereafter. Method: immunoSEQ multiplex PCR; TCRdb's copy keeps in-frame clones and lacks some. The table includes 250,000 to 400,000 clones, approximately 89% detected once. The data are from a study of blood T cell repertoires in COVID-19. Study at large: The cDNA or gDNA used as material had been derived from T cells, B-cell-depleted T cells, or PBMCs.

The chain links TRBV4-3 to TRBJ1-1; TRBD1 matches 9 bases. This clonotype was sampled from a woman in her 30s with COVID-19, enrolled during active disease. The specimen was peripheral blood. CDR3 in amino acids: CASSLWWDRAYTEAFF. CDR3 bases: TGCGCCAGCAGCCTTTGGTGGGACAGGGCGTACACTGAAGCTTTCTTT.